This T cell receptor beta chain is drawn from a study of shared clonotypes between healthy human individuals. Study overall: Each donor contributed plates that comprised three CD4 naive, three CD4 memory, two CD8 naive and one CD8 memory.

Study-wide findings and caveats: Deeper or shallower sequencing was expected to change how clonotypes are shared among donors. When compared with the clonotypes that were shared by all four sorted-subset donors, the non-shared clonotypes turned out to have lower generation probabilities.

CDR1 is MDHEN, CDR2 SYDVKM, per germline. The length of the CDR3 is 14 residues. Trimming took 5 bases from V and 4 from J, leaving 12 bases between them. Original methodology: There were no quality scores in the junction-only immunoSEQ sequences, so filtering differed. Measured with immunoSEQ multiplex PCR; TCRdb has only the in-frame clones, and not every one. V, J and clone size were drawn from that table, and D and trimming were deduced from the DNA. The sample lists about 1.1 million clones; around 78% were seen once. The table lists this clone with many counts. Its antigen is undetermined. This chain connects TRBV28 to TRBJ1-5; D is ambiguous. The receptor was isolated from a man aged 18 to 30 in good health. Some clones in this sample may be carry-over from other donors' samples. Input material: memory CD4+ T cells from PBMCs. Indicated subset: CD45RA-negative fraction. The CDR3 protein is CASSPPGVNQPQHF. In DNA form, the CDR3 reads TGTGCCAGCAGTCCGCCTGGAGTGAATCAGCCCCAGCATTTT.